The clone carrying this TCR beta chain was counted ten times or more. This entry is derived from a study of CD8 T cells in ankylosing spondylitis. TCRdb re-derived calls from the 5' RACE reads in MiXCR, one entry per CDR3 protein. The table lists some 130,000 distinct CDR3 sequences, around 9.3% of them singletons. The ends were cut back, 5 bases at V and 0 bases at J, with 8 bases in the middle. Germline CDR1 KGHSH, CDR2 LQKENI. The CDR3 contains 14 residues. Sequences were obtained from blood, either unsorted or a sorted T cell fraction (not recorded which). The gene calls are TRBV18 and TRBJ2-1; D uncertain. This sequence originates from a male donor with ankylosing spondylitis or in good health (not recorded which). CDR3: CASSSTSSYNEQFF. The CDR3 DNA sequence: TGTGCCAGCTCATCAACGAGCTCCTACAATGAGCAGTTCTTC.